Sequencing of this T cell receptor beta chain was carried out in a study of human versus mouse CDR3 diversity and MHC coevolution. Overall study context: Reported immunoSEQ sensitivity was one in 200,000 T cells, with reduced amplification bias. Study-wide points: Compared with mice, human CDR3s carried more deletions and insertions on average.

About this clone: As yet, its antigen is unknown.

The CDR3 runs to 16 residues. In germline, CDR1 is MNHNS, CDR2 SASEGT. V was cut by 2 bases and J by 1 base, with 12 bases left in between. Sorting isolated naive CD4 T cells lacking CD45RO and expressing CD62L. The repertoire was sequenced with immunoSEQ multiplex PCR; TCRdb's copy has only in-frame clones and lacks some. Counted here are around 77,000 clones, roughly 92% occurring once; the ten biggest clones make up over 0.12%. The chain joins TRBV6-1 to TRBJ2-4; possibly TRBD2 for D (6 bases). The clonotype comes from a person between 25 and 70 years old in good health. Sequenced material: naive CD4+ T cells from blood. Indicated subset: CD45RO-negative CD62L-positive naive CD4 T cells. The CDR3 sequence: CASSEHVRGAKNIQYF. The CDR3 DNA is TGTGCCAGCAGTGAACACGTCCGGGGGGCCAAAAACATTCAGTACTTC.